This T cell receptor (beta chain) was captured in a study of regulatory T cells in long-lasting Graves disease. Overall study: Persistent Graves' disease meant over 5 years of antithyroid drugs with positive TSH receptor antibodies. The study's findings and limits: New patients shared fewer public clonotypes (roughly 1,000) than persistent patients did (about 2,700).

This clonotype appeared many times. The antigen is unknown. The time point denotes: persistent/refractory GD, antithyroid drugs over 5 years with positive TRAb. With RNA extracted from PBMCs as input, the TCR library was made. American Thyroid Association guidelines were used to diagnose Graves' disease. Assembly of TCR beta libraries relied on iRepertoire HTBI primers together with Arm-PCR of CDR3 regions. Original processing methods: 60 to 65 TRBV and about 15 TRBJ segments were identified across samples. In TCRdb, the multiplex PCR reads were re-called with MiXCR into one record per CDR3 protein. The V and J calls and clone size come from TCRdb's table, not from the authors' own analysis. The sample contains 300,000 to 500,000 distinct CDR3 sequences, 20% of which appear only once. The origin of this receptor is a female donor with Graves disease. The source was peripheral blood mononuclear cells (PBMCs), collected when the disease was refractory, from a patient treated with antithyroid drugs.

CDR3 sequence reads: CASSLMTGVEQYF. CDR3 nucleotides: TGTGCCAGCAGCCTCATGACAGGGGTCGAGCAGTACTTC. The chain is built from TRBV7-2 and TRBJ2-7, with 8 bases that match TRBD1. V gave up 5 bases and J gave up 6 bases; unmatched junction bases: 6. CDR1 SGHTA and CDR2 FQGNSA come from the germline V gene. The CDR3 extends over 13 amino acids.